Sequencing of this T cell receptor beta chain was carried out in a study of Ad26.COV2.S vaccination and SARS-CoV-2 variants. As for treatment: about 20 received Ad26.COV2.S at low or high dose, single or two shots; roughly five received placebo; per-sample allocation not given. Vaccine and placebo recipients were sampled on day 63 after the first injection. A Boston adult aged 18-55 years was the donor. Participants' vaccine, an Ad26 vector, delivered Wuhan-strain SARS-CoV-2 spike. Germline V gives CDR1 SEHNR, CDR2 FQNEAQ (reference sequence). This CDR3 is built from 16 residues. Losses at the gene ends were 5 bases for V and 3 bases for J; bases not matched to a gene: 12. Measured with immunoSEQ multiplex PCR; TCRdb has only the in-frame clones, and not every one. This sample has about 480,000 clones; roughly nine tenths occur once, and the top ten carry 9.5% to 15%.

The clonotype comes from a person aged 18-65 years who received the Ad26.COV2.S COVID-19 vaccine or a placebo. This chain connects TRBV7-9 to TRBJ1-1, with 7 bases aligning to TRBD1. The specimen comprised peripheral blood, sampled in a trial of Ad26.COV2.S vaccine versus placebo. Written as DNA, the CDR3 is TGTGCCAGCAGCGCCCGACAGGGAATGAGGGACACTGAAGCTTTCTTT. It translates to CASSARQGMRDTEAFF.